The count of the clone carrying this TCR beta chain is one. The data stem from a study of CD8 T cells in Susac syndrome. Random-hexamer reverse transcription was applied to roughly 0.5 to 1 ug RNA. TCRdb itself ran the immunoSEQ multiplex PCR reads through MiXCR, one entry per CDR3 protein. The table shows around 150,000 distinct CDR3 sequences, with 85% to 95% occurring only once. CDR1 is ENHRY, CDR2 SYGVKD, per germline. This CDR3 region has 14 residues. The ends lost 6 bases at V and 5 bases at J; junction bases unmatched: 4. This chain joins TRBV10-3 and TRBJ2-7, with 13 positions matching TRBD2. This TCR came from a human donor with Susac syndrome. The sequencing sample was made of CD4+ T cells from PBMCs. Written as DNA, the CDR3 is TGTGCCATCAGCACTAGCGGGGGGGCCAACGAGCAGTACTTC. This sequence encodes CAISTSGGANEQYF.